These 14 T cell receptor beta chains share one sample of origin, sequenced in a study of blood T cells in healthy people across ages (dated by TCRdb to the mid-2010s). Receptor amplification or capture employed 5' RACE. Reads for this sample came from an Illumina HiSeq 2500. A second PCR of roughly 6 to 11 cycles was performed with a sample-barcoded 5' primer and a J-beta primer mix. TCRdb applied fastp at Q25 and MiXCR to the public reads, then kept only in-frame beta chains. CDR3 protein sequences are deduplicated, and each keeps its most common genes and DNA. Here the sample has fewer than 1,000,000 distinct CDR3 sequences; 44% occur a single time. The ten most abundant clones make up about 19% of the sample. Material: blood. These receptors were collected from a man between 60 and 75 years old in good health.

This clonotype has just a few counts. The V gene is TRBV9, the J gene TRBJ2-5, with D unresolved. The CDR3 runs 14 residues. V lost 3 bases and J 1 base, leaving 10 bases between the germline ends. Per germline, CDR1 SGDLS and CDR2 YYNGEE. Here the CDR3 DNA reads TGTGCCAGCAGCGAGCAGAGCCGCCAAGAGACCCAGTACTTC. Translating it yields CASSEQSRQETQYF.

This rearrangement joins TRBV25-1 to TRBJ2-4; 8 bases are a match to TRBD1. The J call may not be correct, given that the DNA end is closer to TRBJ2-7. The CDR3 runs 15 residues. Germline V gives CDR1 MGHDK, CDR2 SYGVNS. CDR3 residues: CASRNTGGTGYEQYF. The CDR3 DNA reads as TGTGCCAGCCGAAACACAGGGGGTACGGGGTACGAGCAGTACTTC.

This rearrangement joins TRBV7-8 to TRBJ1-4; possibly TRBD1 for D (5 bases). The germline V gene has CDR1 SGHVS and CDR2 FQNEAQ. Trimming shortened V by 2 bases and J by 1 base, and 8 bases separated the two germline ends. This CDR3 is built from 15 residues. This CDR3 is CASSLWGGTNEKLFF. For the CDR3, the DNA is TGTGCCAGCAGCTTATGGGGGGGAACTAATGAAAAACTGTTTTTT. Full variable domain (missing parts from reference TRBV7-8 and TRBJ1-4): GAGVSQSPRYKVAKRGQDVALRCDPISGHVSLFWYQQALGQGPEFLTYFQNEAQLDKSGLPSDRFFAERPEGSVSTLKIQRTQQEDSAVYLCASSLWGGTNEKLFFGSGTQLSVL.

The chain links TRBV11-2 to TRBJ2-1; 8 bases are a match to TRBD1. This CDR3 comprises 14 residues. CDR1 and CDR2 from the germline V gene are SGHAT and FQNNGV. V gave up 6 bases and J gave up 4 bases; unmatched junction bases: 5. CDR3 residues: CASRGQGNYNEQFF. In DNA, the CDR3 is TGTGCCAGCAGAGGACAGGGCAATTACAATGAGCAGTTCTTC.

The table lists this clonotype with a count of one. DNA of the CDR3: TGTGCCAGCAGCCAAGTCCCTACTGGAAACACCATATATTTT. Its translation is CASSQVPTGNTIYF. The V call is TRBV3-1, the J call TRBJ1-3; D call uncertain. V lost 1 base and J lost 2, with 6 bases in between. This CDR3 is 14 amino acids long. Germline V gene lookup returns CDR1 LGHDT and CDR2 YNNKEL (reference sequence).

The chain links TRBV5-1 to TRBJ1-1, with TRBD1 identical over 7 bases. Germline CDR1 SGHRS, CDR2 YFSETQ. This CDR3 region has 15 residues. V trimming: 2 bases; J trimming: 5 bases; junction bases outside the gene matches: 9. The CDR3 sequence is CASSFNRGVETEAFF. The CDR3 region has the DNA TGCGCCAGCAGCTTCAACAGGGGAGTGGAGACTGAAGCTTTCTTT.

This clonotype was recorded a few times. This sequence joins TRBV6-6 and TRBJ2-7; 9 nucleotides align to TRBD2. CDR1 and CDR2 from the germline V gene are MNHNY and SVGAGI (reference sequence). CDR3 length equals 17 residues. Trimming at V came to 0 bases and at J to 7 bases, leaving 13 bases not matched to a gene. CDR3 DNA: TGTGCCAGCAGTTACTCCGGAGTAGCGGGAGTTTACAATGAGCAGTACTTC. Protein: CASSYSGVAGVYNEQYF.

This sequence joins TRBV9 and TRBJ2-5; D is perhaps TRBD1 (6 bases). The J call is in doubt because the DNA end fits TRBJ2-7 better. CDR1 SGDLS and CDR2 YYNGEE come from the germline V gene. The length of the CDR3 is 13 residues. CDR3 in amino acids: CASSPTGTTEQYF. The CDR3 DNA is TGTGCCAGCAGCCCAACGGGGACAACCGAGCAGTACTTC.

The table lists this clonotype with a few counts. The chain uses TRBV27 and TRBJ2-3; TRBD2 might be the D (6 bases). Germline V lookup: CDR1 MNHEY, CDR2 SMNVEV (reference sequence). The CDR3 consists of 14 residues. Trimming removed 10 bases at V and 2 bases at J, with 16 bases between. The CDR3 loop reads CATRTSSDTDTQYF. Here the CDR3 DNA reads TGTGCCACCAGAACCTCTAGCGACACAGATACGCAGTATTTT.

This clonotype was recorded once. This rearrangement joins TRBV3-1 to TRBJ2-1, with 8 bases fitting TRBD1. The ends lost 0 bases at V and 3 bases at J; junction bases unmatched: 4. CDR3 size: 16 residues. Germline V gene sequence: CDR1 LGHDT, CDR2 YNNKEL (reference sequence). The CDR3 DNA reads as TGTGCCAGCAGCCAAGATCTGGACAGGGTCTACAATGAGCAGTTCTTC. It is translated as CASSQDLDRVYNEQFF.

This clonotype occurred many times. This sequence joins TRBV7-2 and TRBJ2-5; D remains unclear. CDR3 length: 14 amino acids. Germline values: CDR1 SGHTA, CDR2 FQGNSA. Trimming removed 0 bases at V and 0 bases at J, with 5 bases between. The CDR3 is CASSLAGNQETQYF. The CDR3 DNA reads TGTGCCAGCAGCTTAGCCGGCAACCAAGAGACCCAGTACTTC.

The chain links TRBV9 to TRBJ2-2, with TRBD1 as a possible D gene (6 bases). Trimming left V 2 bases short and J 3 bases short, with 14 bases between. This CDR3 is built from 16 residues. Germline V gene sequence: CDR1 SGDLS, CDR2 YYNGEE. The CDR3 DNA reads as TGTGCCAGCAGCGTCAGCCAGGGGTGGGACACCGGGGAGCTGTTTTTT. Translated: CASSVSQGWDTGELFF.

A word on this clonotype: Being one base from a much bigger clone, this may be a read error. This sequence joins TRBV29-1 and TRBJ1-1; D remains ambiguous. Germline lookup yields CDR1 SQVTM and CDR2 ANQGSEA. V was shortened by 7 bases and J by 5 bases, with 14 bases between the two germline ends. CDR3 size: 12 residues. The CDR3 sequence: CSAVRGETEAFF. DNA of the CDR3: TGCAGCGCTGTTCGCGGGGAAACTGAAGCTTTCTTT.

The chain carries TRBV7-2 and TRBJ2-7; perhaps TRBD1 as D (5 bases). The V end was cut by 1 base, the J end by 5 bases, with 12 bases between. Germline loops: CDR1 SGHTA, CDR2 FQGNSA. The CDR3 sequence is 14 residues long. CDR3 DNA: TGTGCCAGCAGCTTAGACAGGTTTTCCGACGAGCAGTACTTC. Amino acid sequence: CASSLDRFSDEQYF. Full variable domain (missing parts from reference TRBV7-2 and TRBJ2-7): GAGVSQSPSNKVTEKGKDVELRCDPISGHTALYWYRQSLGQGLEFLIYFQGNSAPDKSGLPSDRFSAERTGGSVSTLTIQRTQQEDSAVYLCASSLDRFSDEQYFGPGTRLTVT.